Each of the 29 T cell receptor beta chains below was sequenced from the same sample in a study of T cells in women clearing cervical HPV infection. Data came from immunoSEQ multiplex PCR; TCRdb stores just in-frame clones and leaves some out. The sample shows approximately 37,000 clones, and 6% to 8% sits with its ten largest clones. The sequenced material came from blood buffy coat. The receptors shown here come from a woman between 18 and 70 years old with a cervical HPV16 infection that either progressed to CIN3+ or cleared (not recorded which).

Concerning this clone: The read gets to within 3 residues of the CDR3 end, and the germline J gene fills in the rest. This chain joins TRBV5-1 and TRBJ2-7, with 7 bases aligning to TRBD2. The germline CDR1 and CDR2 sequences are SGHRS and YFSETQ. The CDR3 has 13 residues. After removal of 2 bases from V and 4 bases from J, the junction contained 3 bases not matched to a gene. CDR3 residues: CASSFGLEYEQYF. The sequenced CDR3 bases are TGCGCCAGCAGCTTTGGACTAGAGTACGAG. The full variable domain, its missing parts supplied by reference TRBV5-1 and TRBJ2-7, is KAGVTQTPRYLIKTRGQQVTLSCSPISGHRSVSWYQQTPGQGLQFLFEYFSETQRNKGNFPGRFSGRQFSNSRSEMNVSTLELGDSALYLCASSFGLEYEQYFGPGTRLTVT.

As regards this clone: The read terminates 3 residues before the CDR3 end, so the remaining end is supplied by the germline J gene. The chain employs TRBV28 and TRBJ2-5, with 10 nucleotides matching TRBD2. Germline CDR1 and CDR2: MDHEN and SYDVKM. There are 15 residues in the CDR3. V gave up 2 bases and J gave up 2 bases; unmatched junction bases: 2. The CDR3 loop reads CASSLVAGGQETQYF. The sequenced part of the CDR3 DNA is TGTGCCAGCAGTTTAGTAGCGGGAGGACAAGAGACC.

As to this clone: The read ends 3 residues shy of where the CDR3 ends; the end is completed using the germline J gene. Other DNA sequences of this sample code for an identical CDR3. The chain is built from TRBV6-4 and TRBJ2-2; 8 nucleotides match TRBD2. The CDR3 totals 16 residues. Per the germline V gene, CDR1 is MRHNA and CDR2 is SNTAGT. Trimming removed 5 bases from V and 7 bases from J; junction bases left unmatched: 12. The CDR3 reads CASSLTGSGEVGELFF. Incomplete CDR3 DNA: TGTGCCAGCAGTCTTACTGGTAGCGGGGAGGTCGGGGAG.

On this clone: The CDR3 extends 3 residues past the end of the read, so its final part is completed from the germline J gene. V and J are TRBV10-3 and TRBJ2-3, with 8 bases matching TRBD1. Germline V gives CDR1 ENHRY, CDR2 SYGVKD. The junction had 3 bases not matched to a gene; V was cut back by 3 bases and J by 1 base. This CDR3 region has 15 residues. CDR3 bases read: TGTGCCATCAGTGATCCGGGACAGGGCACAGATACG. Translation gives CAISDPGQGTDT. Given in full, the CDR3 is CAISDPGQGTDTQYF.

For this clone: Read sequence stops 3 residues before the CDR3 end, and the germline J gene provides the missing end. The rearrangement links TRBV6-2 or TRBV6-3 to TRBJ2-2, with D perhaps matching TRBD2 (7 bases). This CDR3 is 14 amino acids long. Trimming stripped 6 bases from V and 3 bases from J, with 11 bases between. Germline V CDR1 and CDR2: MNHEY, SVGEGT. CDR3 DNA, as far as it was read: TGTGCCAGCAGAGGGGGACTATACACCGGGGAG. Its protein product is CASRGGLYTGE. The full CDR3 reads CASRGGLYTGELFF.

With regard to this clone: The observed sequence ends 3 residues before the CDR3 terminus, with the missing tail filled in from the germline J gene. The chain recombines TRBV5-6 with TRBJ2-1, with TRBD2 matching 13 bases. This CDR3 comprises 14 residues. Germline assignment: CDR1 SGHDT and CDR2 YYEEEE. J was trimmed by 6 bases and V by 6 bases; bases with no gene match: 3. CDR3 bases read: TGTGCCAGCAAACTAGCGGGGGGGGTCAATGAG. It translates to CASKLAGGVNE. In full, the CDR3 is CASKLAGGVNEQFF.

With regard to this clone: With the read ending 3 residues before the CDR3 end, the germline J gene is used to fill in that end. The chain links TRBV5-4 to TRBJ2-3; 7 bases match TRBD1. V dropped 4 bases and J dropped 0; count of bases not matched to a gene: 8. This CDR3 has 16 amino acids. CDR1 SGHNT and CDR2 YYREEE come from the germline V gene (reference sequence). The CDR3 reads CASSNWDSTSTDTQYF. CDR3 bases read: TGTGCCAGCAGCAATTGGGACAGTACAAGCACAGATACG.

Details on this clone: The CDR3 end is not reached by the read, which stops 3 residues before it; the germline J gene fills it in. The chain combines TRBV7-8 with TRBJ2-1; no clear D. V lost 2 bases, J lost 4 bases, and 9 bases lay in between. CDR1 is SGHVS, CDR2 FQNEAQ, per germline. The CDR3 loop spans 14 amino acids. The sequenced CDR3 bases are TGTGCCAGCAGCTTAAACCTACAGTACAATGAG. It codes for CASSLNLQYNE. The whole CDR3 protein is CASSLNLQYNEQFF.

The CDR3: CASSALYEQYF. The CDR3 bases that were read are TGTGCCAGCAGTGCCCTCTACGAG. The V and J genes are TRBV6-1 and TRBJ2-7; D uncertain. Read coverage stops 3 residues before the CDR3 terminus; the germline J gene supplies the remainder. The CDR3 runs 11 residues. In germline, CDR1 is MNHNS, CDR2 SASEGT. Trimming stripped 4 bases from V and 3 bases from J, with 4 bases between.

Worth noting for this clone: The CDR3 extends 3 residues past the end of the read, so its final part is completed from the germline J gene. The rearrangement joins TRBV29-1 to TRBJ2-7; TRBD1 agrees at 7 bases. J was trimmed by 5 bases and V by 6 bases; bases with no gene match: 4. CDR3 length: 11 amino acids. In germline, CDR1 is SQVTM, CDR2 ANQGSEA. The CDR3 bases that were read are TGCAGCGTAGACAGGGATCACGAG. This sequence encodes CSVDRDHE. The full-length CDR3 reads as CSVDRDHEQYF.

Concerning this clone: The read comes to an end 3 residues before the CDR3 does, leaving the germline J gene to fill in the end. V usage is TRBV10-3 and J usage is TRBJ1-2, with no clear D. The CDR3 runs to 13 residues. V was cut by 0 bases and J by 4 bases, with 6 bases left in between. Germline CDR1 ENHRY, CDR2 SYGVKD. The DNA read from the CDR3 is TGTGCCATCAGTGAGTCGCGGGTCTATGGC. It encodes CAISESRVYG. The CDR3 as a whole reads CAISESRVYGYTF.

As to this clone: The read terminates 3 residues before the CDR3 end, so the remaining end is supplied by the germline J gene. The chain couples TRBV7-9 to TRBJ2-7; 8 nucleotides agree with TRBD2. The CDR3 spans 14 residues. Looked up from germline, CDR1 is SEHNR and CDR2 is FQNEAQ (reference sequence). Losses at the gene ends were 5 bases for V and 0 bases for J; bases not matched to a gene: 3. The sequenced CDR3 bases are TGTGCCAGCAGCCGTACTAGCGGCTCCTACGAG. It yields the protein CASSRTSGSYE. The CDR3 in full is CASSRTSGSYEQYF.

A note on this clone: The read ends 3 residues shy of where the CDR3 ends; the end is completed using the germline J gene. The chain couples TRBV5-4 to TRBJ2-3; 7 bases agree with TRBD2. With V trimmed by 4 bases and J by 2 bases, 4 bases remained unmatched. Looked up from germline, CDR1 is SGHNT and CDR2 is YYREEE (reference sequence). CDR3 length: 14 amino acids. CDR3 DNA (partial): TGTGCCAGCAGCCCCGGGACTATCACAGATACG. Protein: CASSPGTITDT. Given in full, the CDR3 is CASSPGTITDTQYF. The entire variable domain, with the rest obtained from reference TRBV5-4 and TRBJ2-3, is as follows: ETGVTQSPTHLIKTRGQQVTLRCSSQSGHNTVSWYQQALGQGPQFIFQYYREEENGRGNFPPRFSGLQFPNYSSELNVNALELDDSALYLCASSPGTITDTQYFGPGTRLTVL.

Concerning this clone itself: With the read ending 3 residues before the CDR3 end, the germline J gene is used to fill in that end. The same CDR3 can be traced to other DNA sequences in this sample. This sequence joins TRBV5-4 and TRBJ2-5; 7 bases fit TRBD2. CDR1 is SGHNT, CDR2 YYREEE, per germline (reference sequence). This CDR3 comprises 14 residues. V was clipped by 3 bases and J by 2 bases; unmatched bases: 4. Partial CDR3 DNA: TGTGCCAGCAGCTCCCGGCGGGGGCAAGAGACC. It is translated as CASSSRRGQET. The entire CDR3 is CASSSRRGQETQYF.

Comment on this clone: Sequencing ends 3 residues short of the CDR3 end; the germline J gene provides the rest. The chain employs TRBV10-3 and TRBJ2-3, with 8 positions matching TRBD2. The CDR3 is 16 amino acids. Trimming at V came to 3 bases and at J to 1 base, leaving 6 bases not matched to a gene. Germline CDR1 reads ENHRY; CDR2 reads SYGVKD. The DNA read from the CDR3 is TGTGCCATCAGTGAAGTAGCGGGGAGGGGCACAGATACG. Translated, it gives CAISEVAGRGTDT. The CDR3 in full is CAISEVAGRGTDTQYF.

Comments on this clone: The sequence runs out 3 residues before the end of the CDR3; the remainder is reconstructed from the germline J gene. J is TRBJ2-3 and V is TRBV20-1; D is perhaps TRBD1 (5 bases). The CDR3 sequence is 14 residues long. CDR1 DFQATT and CDR2 SNEGSKA come from the germline V gene (reference sequence). V lost 2 bases to trimming and J lost 0 bases, with 9 bases between them. The CDR3 loop is CSARLTGSTDTQYF. CDR3 DNA, as far as it was read: TGCAGTGCTAGACTTACAGGTAGCACAGATACG.

The CDR3 bases that were read are TGTGCCAGCAGCTTAGGAGGCGGAAACAATGAG. As protein: CASSLGGGNNE. The entire CDR3 protein reads CASSLGGGNNEQFF. This chain connects TRBV7-9 to TRBJ2-1; D is unclear. From the germline J gene comes the end of the CDR3, since the read stops 3 residues before it. The germline V and J ends were trimmed by 1 base and 5 bases, with 9 bases remaining between them. CDR1 and CDR2 from the germline V gene are SEHNR and FQNEAQ (reference sequence). The CDR3 has 14 residues.

CDR3 loop: CASSEERLAGTDTQYF. The sequenced part of the CDR3 DNA is TGTGCCAGCAGTGAAGAAAGGCTAGCGGGGACAGATACG. The chain carries TRBV6-1 and TRBJ2-3; 9 positions agree with TRBD2. The sequence runs out 3 residues before the end of the CDR3; the remainder is reconstructed from the germline J gene. This CDR3 is 16 amino acids long. V gave up 1 base and J gave up 3 bases; unmatched junction bases: 5. Germline CDR1 MNHNS, CDR2 SASEGT.

Turning to this clone: Read sequence stops 3 residues before the CDR3 end, and the germline J gene provides the missing end. This chain uses TRBV19 with TRBJ2-1; 7 nucleotides align to TRBD2. Germline assignment: CDR1 LNHDA and CDR2 SQIVND (reference sequence). This CDR3 has 14 amino acids. Germline trimming cut 1 base from V and 6 bases from J; bases unmatched to any gene: 3. Incomplete CDR3 DNA: TGTGCCAGTAGTATAGCGGGGGGTCGCAATGAG. It encodes CASSIAGGRNE. The full CDR3 is CASSIAGGRNEQFF. Filled out from reference TRBV19 and TRBJ2-1, the complete variable domain reads DGGITQSPKYLFRKEGQNVTLSCEQNLNHDAMYWYRQDPGQGLRLIYYSQIVNDFQKGDIAEGYSVSREKKESFPLTVTSAQKNPTAFYLCASSIAGGRNEQFFGPGTRLTVL.

CDR3 region: CASSLVDSNEKLFF. Incomplete CDR3 DNA: TGTGCCAGCAGTTTAGTGGACAGCAATGAAAAA. The chain joins TRBV28 to TRBJ1-4, with a tentative D call TRBD1 (6 bases). The CDR3 extends 3 residues past the end of the read, so its final part is completed from the germline J gene. V dropped 2 bases and J dropped 5 bases, with 9 bases sitting between them. Germline loops: CDR1 MDHEN, CDR2 SYDVKM. The CDR3 sequence is 14 residues long.

As concerns this clone: The sequence runs out 3 residues before the end of the CDR3; the remainder is reconstructed from the germline J gene. V usage is TRBV19 and J usage is TRBJ1-2; 7 nucleotides agree with TRBD1. The CDR3 is 15 residues long. Germline V gives CDR1 LNHDA, CDR2 SQIVND (reference sequence). Incomplete CDR3 DNA: TGTGCCAGTAGTATAGCAGGGGGAGGCTCCTACGAC. It codes for CASSIAGGGSYD. The entire CDR3 reads CASSIAGGGSYDYTF.

With regard to this clone: The read terminates 3 residues ahead of where the CDR3 ends, so the germline J gene completes it. This chain connects TRBV20-1 to TRBJ1-2; D may be TRBD1 (6 bases). Germline V gene lookup returns CDR1 DFQATT and CDR2 SNEGSKA (reference sequence). CDR3 size: 16 residues. CDR3 DNA, as far as it was read: TGCAGTGCGCAGAAGGACGGGCGGGGGGCCTCAGATACC. Encoded protein: CSAQKDGRGASDT. The CDR3 reads in full as CSAQKDGRGASDTYTF.

As concerns this clone: One junction end does not reproduce the germline sequence, and a read error may be involved. The same CDR3 can be traced to other DNA sequences in this sample. The CDR3 sequence is CASKANTEGGNTIYF. The sequenced part of the CDR3 DNA is TGTGCCAGCAAGGCGAACACAGAAGGAGGAAACACA. The gene calls are TRBV6-2 or TRBV6-3 and TRBJ1-3; D is undetermined. The read is 3 residues too short to cover the CDR3 end, so that end is filled in from the germline J gene. The CDR3 is 15 amino acids. Per germline, CDR1 MNHEY and CDR2 SVGEGT.

The part of the CDR3 DNA that was read is TGTGCCAGCAGCGCAGTCATCTCCTACAATGAG. It specifies CASSAVISYNE. The entire CDR3 reads CASSAVISYNEQFF. The chain couples TRBV5-5 to TRBJ2-1; D not certain. The CDR3 end falls 3 residues outside the read, so it is completed with the germline J gene. The CDR3 has 14 amino acids. With 4 bases removed from V and 0 bases from J, the gap between germline ends came to 8 bases. In germline, CDR1 is SGHKS, CDR2 YYEKEE (reference sequence).

Details on this clone: The read terminates 3 residues before the CDR3 end, so the remaining end is supplied by the germline J gene. The chain combines TRBV30 with TRBJ1-4; TRBD1 matches at 7 bases. This CDR3 has 15 residues. J lost 6 bases, V lost 3 bases, and 10 bases had no gene match. The V gene's germline CDR1 is GTSNPN and CDR2 SVGIG (reference sequence). The CDR3 region is CAWSWGGGIHEKLFF. CDR3 bases read: TGTGCCTGGAGCTGGGGAGGGGGCATCCATGAAAAA.

Details on this clone: The missing CDR3 end, 3 residues past where the read stops, is filled in from the germline J gene. J is TRBJ2-3 and V is TRBV20-1; 8 positions match TRBD1. Per the germline V gene, CDR1 is DFQATT and CDR2 is SNEGSKA (reference sequence). This CDR3 region has 15 residues. The chain's CDR3 is CSARPQGAFNQPQYF. The part of the CDR3 DNA that was read is TGCAGTGCTAGACCTCAGGGGGCCTTCAATCAGCCG.

The CDR3 DNA, read in part, is TGTGCCAGCAGCGAGGAGCGGAACTATGGC. The encoded protein is CASSEERNYG. In full, the CDR3 reads CASSEERNYGYTF. This chain connects TRBV7-9 to TRBJ1-2; no clear D gene. The read stops 3 residues short of the end of the CDR3; the missing end is completed from the germline J gene. This CDR3 region has 13 residues. The germline V gene encodes CDR1 SEHNR and CDR2 FQNEAQ (reference sequence). Trimming took 5 bases from V and 2 from J, leaving 9 bases between them.

In the case of this clone: Read sequence stops 3 residues before the CDR3 end, and the germline J gene provides the missing end. The chain recombines TRBV5-4 with TRBJ2-5; 7 bases line up with TRBD1. The CDR3 is 14 residues long. J gave up 3 bases and V 1 base, and 3 bases lay outside the gene matches. Looked up from germline, CDR1 is SGHNT and CDR2 is YYREEE (reference sequence). The CDR3 loop reads CASSLWTGEETQYF. CDR3 bases read: TGTGCCAGCAGCTTGTGGACAGGCGAAGAGACC.

Note on this clone: From the germline J gene comes the end of the CDR3, since the read stops 3 residues before it. This chain joins TRBV19 and TRBJ1-2, with D unresolved. CDR3 size: 13 residues. Germline V CDR1 and CDR2: LNHDA, SQIVND (reference sequence). Trimming took 3 bases from V and 4 from J, leaving 9 bases between them. Incomplete CDR3 DNA: TGTGCCAGTAGTATCCGGCGGTCCTATGGC. Protein: CASSIRRSYG. The entire CDR3 protein reads CASSIRRSYGYTF.